These 20 T cell receptor beta chains were sequenced from one sample in a study of Ad26.COV2.S vaccination and SARS-CoV-2 variants (dated by TCRdb to the early 2020s). The library was produced with the immunoSEQ multiplex PCR assay. This is the immuneACCESS table as TCRdb keeps it, with only in-frame sequences that have V and J called. A part of the clones is gone; compared with another copy, unresolved V genes explain less than half, and the rest is unexplained. In this sample the table shows around 450,000 clones, about 92% of which occur a single time. The ten largest clones capture about 4.1% of the sample. The treatment or condition label of this sample denotes: some 19 received Ad26.COV2.S at low or high dose, single or two shots; about five received placebo; per-sample allocation not given. Repertoires of vaccine and placebo recipients were sequenced from samples collected on day 63 after the first injection.

This specimen was peripheral blood, taken in a trial of Ad26.COV2.S vaccine versus placebo. These TCRs come from a person between 18 and 65 years old who received the Ad26.COV2.S COVID-19 vaccine or a placebo.

For this clone: The same CDR3 is also encoded by other DNA sequences in this sample. This chain links TRBV9 with TRBJ1-4, with TRBD1 identical over 8 bases. Looked up from germline, CDR1 is SGDLS and CDR2 is YYNGEE. V shed 0 bases, J shed 5 bases, and the junction held 0 bases outside the gene matches. The CDR3 covers 14 residues. The CDR3 DNA follows: TGTGCCAGCAGCGTAGGACAGGGGAATGAAAAACTGTTTTTT. It encodes CASSVGQGNEKLFF.

V gene TRBV10-3 combines with J gene TRBJ2-2; a weak D match, TRBD1 (6 bases). Trimming took 8 bases from V and 6 from J, leaving 19 bases between them. Germline CDR1 ENHRY, CDR2 SYGVKD. CDR3 size: 15 residues. Here the CDR3 reads CAIGSRGVRPGELFF. CDR3 nucleotide sequence: TGTGCCATCGGATCCAGGGGCGTTCGACCCGGGGAGCTGTTTTTT.

This clone appeared a single time. The V call is TRBV12-5, the J call TRBJ2-1, with TRBD2 matching over 10 bases. Trimming removed 6 bases from V and 10 bases from J; junction bases left unmatched: 12. Germline V lookup: CDR1 LGHNT, CDR2 FRNRAP. CDR3 length equals 15 residues. CDR3 residues: CASGSTSGPAREQFF. DNA for the CDR3: TGTGCTAGTGGGTCGACTAGCGGGCCTGCGCGCGAGCAGTTCTTC.

The V gene is TRBV30, the J gene TRBJ2-3; D is perhaps TRBD1 (5 bases). Looked up from germline, CDR1 is GTSNPN and CDR2 is SVGIG (reference sequence). The V and J ends lost 0 bases and 1 base respectively, with 11 bases between them. This CDR3 contains 15 residues. CDR3 protein: CAWSVGQGGTDTQYF. In DNA form, the CDR3 reads TGTGCCTGGAGTGTCGGGCAGGGTGGCACAGATACGCAGTATTTT. The variable domain in full, completed from reference TRBV30 and TRBJ2-3, reads SQTIHQWPATLVQPVGSPLSLECTVEGTSNPNLYWYRQAAGRGLQLLFYSVGIGQISSEVPQNLSASRPQDRQFILSSKKLLLSDSGFYLCAWSVGQGGTDTQYFGPGTRLTVL.

The chain employs TRBV27 and TRBJ2-7; D unclear. Trimming shortened V by 5 bases and J by 3 bases, and 5 bases separated the two germline ends. The CDR3 contains 11 residues. Germline V CDR1 and CDR2: MNHEY, SMNVEV (reference sequence). This chain's CDR3 is CASSPVYEQYF. Written as DNA, the CDR3 is TGTGCCAGCAGTCCAGTCTACGAGCAGTACTTC.

V and J are TRBV4-1 and TRBJ2-7; TRBD2 matches at 14 bases. The V segment lost 1 base and the J segment 3 bases; nucleotides outside the gene matches: 8. The CDR3 totals 18 residues. The V gene's germline CDR1 is MGHRA and CDR2 YSYEKL. CDR3 residues: CASSQVRGLAGEGYEQYF. CDR3 nucleotide sequence: TGCGCCAGCAGCCAAGTGCGGGGACTAGCGGGAGAAGGCTACGAGCAGTACTTC.

The chain carries TRBV19 and TRBJ2-6; D gene uncertain. Per the germline V gene, CDR1 is LNHDA and CDR2 is SQIVND (reference sequence). CDR3 length: 13 amino acids. Deletions cut 7 bases from V and 2 bases from J, with 6 bases between. DNA for the CDR3: TGTGCCAGTAAGTCGGCTGGGGCCAACGTCCTGACTTTC. It specifies CASKSAGANVLTF.

The rearrangement joins TRBV7-9 to TRBJ1-4; D might be TRBD1 (5 bases). This CDR3 contains 17 residues. The germline gives CDR1 SEHNR, CDR2 FQNEAQ (reference sequence). V dropped 0 bases and J dropped 5 bases, with 16 bases sitting between them. CDR3: CASSLALGTNENEKLFF. In DNA, the CDR3 is TGTGCCAGCAGCTTAGCCCTTGGGACCAACGAAAATGAAAAACTGTTTTTT.

The rearrangement joins TRBV15 to TRBJ1-1; D uncertain. Germline CDR1 reads LNHNV; CDR2 reads YYDKDF (reference sequence). This CDR3 comprises 13 residues. V dropped 0 bases and J dropped 5 bases, with 7 bases sitting between them. CDR3 loop: CATSRDLRTEAFF. In DNA form, the CDR3 reads TGTGCCACCAGCAGAGATTTACGGACTGAAGCTTTCTTT.

This chain uses TRBV7-9 with TRBJ2-1; D possibly corresponds to TRBD2 (6 bases). Germline-derived CDR1 and CDR2 are SEHNR and FQNEAQ (reference sequence). V was pared by 1 base and J by 3 bases, with 13 bases between. This CDR3 region has 16 residues. CDR3 protein: CASSLGREFNYNEQFF. In nucleotides, the CDR3 is TGTGCCAGCAGCTTAGGTCGGGAGTTTAACTACAATGAGCAGTTCTTC.

The V gene is TRBV7-2, the J gene TRBJ2-6; no reliable D call. The CDR3 is 17 amino acids. Germline V gives CDR1 SGHTA, CDR2 FQGNSA. V lost 9 bases to trimming and J lost 0 bases, with 18 bases between them. CDR3 bases: TGTGCCAGTCAGAGAGCGCCAGTGACCTCTGGGGCCAACGTCCTGACTTTC. It translates to CASQRAPVTSGANVLTF.

J is TRBJ1-6 and V is TRBV5-6; no clear D. This CDR3 has 14 amino acids. Per germline, CDR1 SGHDT and CDR2 YYEEEE. V lost 0 bases and J 9 bases, leaving 10 bases between the germline ends. DNA of the CDR3: TGTGCCAGCAGCTTGGGCGGTAGAGGTTCACCCCTCCACTTT. Translating it yields CASSLGGRGSPLHF. Full variable domain (outside the CDR3, taken from reference TRBV5-6 and TRBJ1-6): DAGVTQSPTHLIKTRGQQVTLRCSPKSGHDTVSWYQQALGQGPQFIFQYYEEEERQRGNFPDRFSGHQFPNYSSELNVNALLLGDSALYLCASSLGGRGSPLHFGNGTRLTVT.

The chain recombines TRBV13 with TRBJ2-3; unclear D gene. Trimming pared 2 bases from V and 0 bases from J, leaving 6 bases between. CDR3 length: 14 residues. Germline V lookup: CDR1 PRHDT, CDR2 FYEKMQ (reference sequence). CDR3 residues: CASSLLQSTDTQYF. The CDR3 bases are TGTGCCAGCAGCTTACTCCAGAGCACAGATACGCAGTATTTT. Using reference TRBV13 and TRBJ2-3 for the parts outside the CDR3, the full variable domain is AAGVIQSPRHLIKEKRETATLKCYPIPRHDTVYWYQQGPGQDPQFLISFYEKMQSDKGSIPDRFSAQQFSDYHSELNMSSLELGDSALYFCASSLLQSTDTQYFGPGTRLTVL.

The V and J genes are TRBV20-1 and TRBJ2-1; weak D call: TRBD2 (6 bases). Trimming took off 6 bases at V and 2 bases at J, with 11 bases between the two ends. Germline V gene sequence: CDR1 DFQATT, CDR2 SNEGSKA (reference sequence). CDR3 length: 13 residues. The CDR3: CSASGGPYNEQFF. The CDR3 region has the DNA TGCAGTGCGAGTGGAGGGCCCTACAATGAGCAGTTCTTC.

The chain is built from TRBV9 and TRBJ2-1; 9 nucleotides match TRBD1. V dropped 3 bases and J dropped 2; count of bases not matched to a gene: 6. The CDR3 runs 16 residues. CDR1 and CDR2 (germline): SGDLS, YYNGEE. CDR3 amino acids: CASSAGTGTAYNEQFF. In nucleotides, the CDR3 is TGTGCCAGCAGCGCCGGGACAGGGACGGCCTACAATGAGCAGTTCTTC.

V is TRBV18 and J is TRBJ1-5; possibly TRBD1 for D (5 bases). The CDR3 runs 15 residues. The ends were cut back, 1 base at V and 6 bases at J, with 13 bases in the middle. Germline-derived CDR1 and CDR2 are KGHSH and LQKENI. CDR3 DNA sequence: TGTGCCAGCTCACCACGGGGGGGGATTAGTCAGCCCCAGCATTTT. The encoded protein is CASSPRGGISQPQHF.

The CDR3 DNA sequence: TGTGCCAGCAGCGGCAGCGGGAGTTCCTACGAGCAGTACTTC. Its translation: CASSGSGSSYEQYF. This sequence joins TRBV9 and TRBJ2-7; 8 bases align to TRBD2. The CDR3 covers 14 residues. Germline CDR1 and CDR2: SGDLS and YYNGEE. V shed 3 bases, J shed 1 base, and the junction held 3 bases outside the gene matches.

The chain is built from TRBV4-2 and TRBJ2-5; 15 nucleotides agree with TRBD2. Germline lookup yields CDR1 LGHNA and CDR2 YNFKEQ. V dropped 0 bases and J dropped 2; count of bases not matched to a gene: 1. CDR3 length: 17 residues. The CDR3 DNA reads as TGTGCCAGCAGCCAAGACGGACTAGCGGGAGGGCAAGAGACCCAGTACTTC. Protein sequence: CASSQDGLAGGQETQYF.

This chain joins TRBV19 and TRBJ1-1, with D tentatively TRBD1 (6 bases). This CDR3 has 14 amino acids. Germline CDR1 LNHDA, CDR2 SQIVND (reference sequence). The V end lost 7 bases, the J end lost 5 bases, and 17 bases lay between the germline ends. The CDR3 coding sequence is TGTGCCAGTAAGGACAGCCCGGGCCGGACTGAAGCTTTCTTT. This encodes CASKDSPGRTEAFF.

This chain uses TRBV6-5 with TRBJ2-5, with D perhaps TRBD2 (6 bases). Trimming removed 7 bases from V and 7 bases from J, with 19 bases in between. The CDR3 consists of 14 residues. Germline V lookup: CDR1 MNHEY, CDR2 SVGAGI. Here the CDR3 DNA reads TGTGCCAGCACCAACGGGGGTGGGGCTGTGACCCAGTACTTC. This translates into CASTNGGGAVTQYF.